This is a list of T cell receptor beta chains from one sample in a study of tumor T cells in aggressive B-cell lymphoma. Assay used: immunoSEQ multiplex PCR; TCRdb lists only in-frame clones, some missing. Here the sample spans about 1,000 clones, 65% to 85% being singletons. Input material: tumor tissue. The receptors shown here come from an adult with diffuse large B cell lymphoma. Both conserved end residues are part of each CDR3. A D gene is named only where the DNA matches it firmly. Clone size is given for some rows only: seen once, a few or many times, or a class if the clone is expanded.

size	D	J	V	DNA	CDR3
NA	NA	TRBJ2-7	TRBV4-1	TGCGCCAGCAGCCCAAATACAGCAGTTTTATACGAGCAGTACTTC	CASSPNTAVLYEQYF
NA	NA	TRBJ1-5	TRBV4-3	TGCGCCAGCAGCCAAGAACAGGCCACAAATCAGCCCCAGCATTTT	CASSQEQATNQPQHF
NA	NA	TRBJ1-1	TRBV6-1	TGTGCCAGCAGTGACTGGAGCACTGAAGCTTTCTTT	CASSDWSTEAFF
NA	TRBD2	TRBJ2-1	TRBV19	TGTGCCAGTAGTATACTAGCGGGAGAGATTGAGCAGTTCTTC	CASSILAGEIEQFF
few	TRBD1	TRBJ1-2	TRBV7-8	TGTGCCAGCAGCCCAGCAGGGGGCATCTATGGCTACACCTTC	CASSPAGGIYGYTF
NA	TRBD1	TRBJ1-4	TRBV29-1	TGCAGCGTTGTGGGGACAGGAACTAATGAAAAACTGTTTTTT	CSVVGTGTNEKLFF
NA	TRBD2	TRBJ2-7	TRBV27	TGTGCCAGCAGTTTAGGGGCGGGAGGGTCCTACGAGCAGTACTTC	CASSLGAGGSYEQYF
NA	NA	TRBJ1-1	TRBV19	TGTGCCTCCACCCGGGGGGGCCTACTGAACACTGAAGCTTTCTTT	CASTRGGLLNTEAFF
NA	TRBD1	TRBJ2-7	TRBV19	TGTGCCAGTAGTACGGGGGACAGGGATTACGAGCAGTACTTC	CASSTGDRDYEQYF
NA	NA	TRBJ2-7	TRBV19	TGTGCCAGTAGTATAGAAAGGGGCGCGTACGAGCAGTACTTC	CASSIERGAYEQYF
NA	NA	TRBJ1-5	TRBV9	TGTGCCAGCAGTCCGGGCAATCAGCCCCAGCATTTT	CASSPGNQPQHF
NA	TRBD1	TRBJ1-5	TRBV9	TGTGCCAGCAGCCGCGGGACAGGGGACCAGCCCCAGCATTTT	CASSRGTGDQPQHF